The next 7 T cell receptor beta chains were all read from a single sample in a study of blood T cell repertoires in COVID-19. TCRdb keeps only in-frame clones here, not all; method: immunoSEQ multiplex PCR. The sample has approximately 63,000 clones, more than 80% seen once; the top ten hold 1% to 1.5%. The specimen sequenced was peripheral blood. The origin of the receptors is a woman of 80 years or more with acute or convalescent COVID-19.

This sequence joins TRBV10-3 and TRBJ2-3; D perhaps matches TRBD2 (5 bases). CDR1 ENHRY and CDR2 SYGVKD come from the germline V gene. This CDR3 is 14 amino acids long. Trimming cost V 5 bases and J 1 base, with 10 bases left between them. CDR3 loop: CAISPGDGTDTQYF. In nucleotides, the CDR3 is TGTGCCATCAGTCCCGGGGATGGCACAGATACGCAGTATTTT.

This clone was detected only a few times. V gene TRBV7-2 combines with J gene TRBJ1-2, with TRBD1 identical over 7 bases. From germline, CDR1 is SGHTA and CDR2 FQGNSA. V gave up 4 bases and J gave up 4 bases; unmatched junction bases: 12. The CDR3 is 16 amino acids. The DNA for the CDR3 is TGTGCCAGCAGCTCAACAACCGGGACAGCAATCTATGGCTACACCTTC. Residues: CASSSTTGTAIYGYTF.

The J gene is TRBJ1-5, the V gene TRBV5-5; D gene ambiguous. The germline gives CDR1 SGHKS, CDR2 YYEKEE (reference sequence). Trimming took off 0 bases at V and 6 bases at J, with 19 bases between the two ends. The CDR3 length is 17 residues. The DNA of the CDR3 is TGTGCCAGCAGCTTGGCTAGCCCAGTGGGTAGTTTTCAGCCCCAGCATTTT. Its translation is CASSLASPVGSFQPQHF.

This chain uses TRBV5-1 with TRBJ2-2; unclear D gene. Germline values: CDR1 SGHRS, CDR2 YFSETQ. V lost 0 bases and J lost 1, with 4 bases in between. This CDR3 has 14 amino acids. CDR3 nucleotide sequence: TGCGCCAGCAGCTTGGCAGGGAACACCGGGGAGCTGTTTTTT. Its protein product is CASSLAGNTGELFF.

The V call is TRBV5-6, the J call TRBJ1-2; weak D call: TRBD1 (6 bases). The CDR3 is 13 amino acids. Trimming removed 2 bases at V and 3 bases at J, with 8 bases between. Per the germline V gene, CDR1 is SGHDT and CDR2 is YYEEEE. For the CDR3, the DNA is TGTGCCAGCAGCTTCAGGGGACACTATGGCTACACCTTC. It is translated as CASSFRGHYGYTF.

The CDR3: CAISESQGLYEQYF. Here the CDR3 DNA reads TGTGCCATCAGTGAAAGTCAGGGCCTCTACGAGCAGTACTTC. The genes are TRBV10-3 and TRBJ2-7, with a weak D call TRBD1 (5 bases). Germline loops: CDR1 ENHRY, CDR2 SYGVKD. Trimming took off 3 bases at V and 3 bases at J, with 12 bases between the two ends. The CDR3 runs to 14 residues.

The chain has TRBV10-2 and TRBJ2-3; 8 positions match TRBD1. V gave up 3 bases and J gave up 8 bases; unmatched junction bases: 10. CDR3 length equals 15 residues. Germline CDR1 and CDR2: WSHSY and SAAADI. CDR3 in amino acids: CASSDGQGGLSTQYF. The CDR3 bases are TGCGCCAGCAGTGACGGACAGGGCGGATTATCTACGCAGTATTTT.